The clone carrying this T cell receptor (beta chain) was observed a single time. The data are from a study of CD4+ T cells in melanoma. Sequenced by immunoSEQ multiplex PCR; TCRdb stores in-frame clones only, minus some. The table includes some 150,000 clones, nearly 95% detected once. V trimming: 0 bases; J trimming: 10 bases; junction bases outside the gene matches: 11. Germline assignment: CDR1 SGHDT and CDR2 YYEEEE. This CDR3 contains 15 residues. The genes are TRBV5-6 and TRBJ1-1; 8 bases align to TRBD1. This receptor was taken from a human donor with melanoma. The CDR3 DNA is TGTGCCAGCAGCTTGGGAATGACAGGGGAAAGGGTAGCTTTCTTT. Protein: CASSLGMTGERVAFF.